The TCR beta chain described here comes from a study of blood T cells in healthy people across ages. V shed 4 bases, J shed 3 bases, and the junction held 5 bases outside the gene matches. Germline V gene lookup returns CDR1 SEHNR and CDR2 FQNEAQ (reference sequence). This CDR3 is 14 amino acids long. Using a J-beta primer mix together with a sample-barcoded 5' primer, a second PCR was run for roughly 7 to 12 cycles. TCRdb redid the calling of the 5' RACE reads with MiXCR, one entry per CDR3 protein. In the table there are roughly 700,000 distinct CDR3 sequences, 45% to 50% of which are singletons. The sequence derives from a woman in her sixties in good health. The sample taken for sequencing was blood. The chain employs TRBV7-9 and TRBJ2-5, with TRBD2 matching over 7 bases. In DNA, the CDR3 is TGTGCCAGCAGCTACGGACGGGGGGAAGAGACCCAGTACTTC. The encoded protein is CASSYGRGEETQYF.